This T cell receptor beta chain was recorded in a study of T cells in Graves' hyperthyroidism and ophthalmopathy. With regard to this clonotype: Its antigen is undetermined.

Researchers took RNA transcripts and amplified the TCR beta CDR3 regions from them. TCR CDR3 underwent first-round RT-PCR with the HTBI primer set. Each CDR3 protein gets one entry after TCRdb re-called the multiplex PCR reads with MiXCR. Counted here are roughly 500,000 distinct CDR3 sequences, over 45% occurring once; the ten biggest clones make up about 45%. Study-level results: Stable hyperthyroidism and ophthalmopathy were separated using 13 V-J signatures. Appearing also in blood were most of the thyroid clonotypes expanded above 0.001.

The CDR3 spans 20 residues. Per the germline V gene, CDR1 is ENHRY and CDR2 is SYGVKD. The junction had 18 bases not matched to a gene; V was cut back by 4 bases and J by 6 bases. What was sequenced was peripheral blood or thyroid tissue (not recorded which). The rearrangement uses TRBV10-3 and TRBJ2-1; 13 nucleotides match TRBD2. The clonotype comes from an adult woman with Graves' disease, either hyperthyroidism or ophthalmopathy (not recorded which). As DNA, the CDR3 is TGTGCCATCAGTGCGGGGGGACTAGCGGGACGCCTGAAGGAACGCAATGAGCAGTTCTTC. It encodes CAISAGGLAGRLKERNEQFF.